These 29 T cell receptor beta chains came from one sample sequenced in a study of beta chain features in type 1 diabetes. The study, taken as a whole, reports: Type 1 diabetes patients had moderately but significantly shorter TCRB CDR3s in all four CD4+ subsets.

Reverse transcribing all isolated RNA meant expressed TCRB transcripts were sequenced. Assay: immunoSEQ multiplex PCR; the TCRdb copy retains only in-frame clones and omits some. The table has 300,000 or so clones, approximately 10% seen once; the top ten hold around 1%. For these receptors, no antigen is known. The material sequenced was central memory CD4+ T cells from blood. The source of these receptors is a man younger than 45 with type 1 diabetes.

Only one count was recorded for this clone. An end of the junction does not agree with germline; a read error may underlie this. The genes are TRBV5-1 and TRBJ2-5, with 7 bases aligning to TRBD1. The germline V gene encodes CDR1 SGHRS and CDR2 YFSETQ. The CDR3 length is 13 residues. CDR3 region: CASSLTNRGTQYF. The CDR3 DNA sequence: TGTGCCAGCAGCCTCACAAACAGGGGGACCCAGTACTTC.

This chain uses TRBV4-3 with TRBJ2-2, with TRBD1 identical over 8 bases. Germline CDR1 and CDR2: LGHNA and YSLEER. There are 15 residues in the CDR3. Unmatched junction bases numbered 3, after V lost 0 bases and J lost 6 bases. The CDR3 sequence is CASSQDGRGPGELFF. In nucleotides, the CDR3 is TGCGCCAGCAGCCAAGATGGCAGGGGGCCCGGGGAGCTGTTTTTT.

The sample holds a few counts of this clone. The chain employs TRBV7-9 and TRBJ2-7; TRBD1 might be the D (5 bases). The CDR3 length is 14 residues. The V gene's germline CDR1 is SEHNR and CDR2 FQNEAQ (reference sequence). The ends were cut back, 3 bases at V and 2 bases at J, with 11 bases in the middle. CDR3 DNA: TGTGCCAGCAGCTTTAACAGGCCCGCCTACGAGCAGTACTTC. Protein product: CASSFNRPAYEQYF. Drawing the rest from reference TRBV7-9 and TRBJ2-7, the complete variable domain is DTGVSQNPRHKITKRGQNVTFRCDPISEHNRLYWYRQTLGQGPEFLTYFQNEAQLEKSRLLSDRFSAERPKGSFSTLEIQRTEQGDSAMYLCASSFNRPAYEQYFGPGTRLTVT.

Turning to this clone: Possible read error: a much larger clone is one base away. This chain connects TRBV2 to TRBJ2-3; the D is unclear. The CDR3 extends over 12 amino acids. From germline, CDR1 is SNHLY and CDR2 FYNNEI. Between the trimmed V and J ends, which lost 5 bases and 0 bases, there was a span of 3 bases. The CDR3 region is CASSRSTDTQYF. The CDR3 bases are TGTGCCAGCAGTAGGAGCACAGATACGCAGTATTTT. Full variable domain (remainder filled in from reference TRBV2 and TRBJ2-3): EPEVTQTPSHQVTQMGQEVILRCVPISNHLYFYWYRQILGQKVEFLVSFYNNEISEKSEIFDDQFSVERPDGSNFTLKIRSTKLEDSAMYFCASSRSTDTQYFGPGTRLTVL.

This clone was counted many times. CDR3 DNA: TGTGCCAGCAGTCCTCGGACAGGGGGCACTGAAGCTTTCTTT. Its translation is CASSPRTGGTEAFF. The rearrangement links TRBV6-5 to TRBJ1-1, with 10 nucleotides matching TRBD1. V lost 5 bases and J lost 4; bases outside the gene matches: 4. Germline V lookup: CDR1 MNHEY, CDR2 SVGAGI. The CDR3 contains 14 residues.

J is TRBJ2-5 and V is TRBV2; 7 positions agree with TRBD2. Germline CDR1 reads SNHLY; CDR2 reads FYNNEI. The CDR3 length is 11 residues. The junction had 0 bases not matched to a gene; V was cut back by 8 bases and J by 3 bases. The CDR3 reads CASGTKETQYF. CDR3 coding DNA: TGTGCCAGCGGGACTAAAGAGACCCAGTACTTC.

The V gene is TRBV14, the J gene TRBJ2-2, with D unresolved. The CDR3 runs 14 residues. V gave up 0 bases and J gave up 6 bases, with 8 bases separating them. Germline-derived CDR1 and CDR2 are SGHDN and FVKESK. CDR3 protein: CASSQDLSAGELFF. In DNA form, the CDR3 reads TGTGCCAGCAGCCAAGATTTGAGCGCCGGGGAGCTGTTTTTT.

This chain links TRBV5-4 with TRBJ2-1; TRBD1 agrees at 11 bases. V lost 5 bases, J lost 7 bases, and 5 bases stayed unmatched. The CDR3 is 14 residues long. The V gene's germline CDR1 is SGHNT and CDR2 YYREEE (reference sequence). Here the CDR3 DNA reads TGTGCCAGCAGAGGACAGGGGGCGCAAAATGAGCAGTTCTTC. This encodes CASRGQGAQNEQFF.

This clone was found a few times. The DNA of the CDR3 is TGCAGCGTTGAAGAAGGGACAGGGAACTCAGGACGCTACACCTTC. It encodes CSVEEGTGNSGRYTF. V gene TRBV29-1 combines with J gene TRBJ1-2, with 9 bases identical to TRBD1. The V and J ends lost 0 bases and 9 bases, in that order; junction bases with no gene match: 11. From germline, CDR1 is SQVTM and CDR2 ANQGSEA. This CDR3 comprises 15 residues.

The CDR3 DNA follows: TGTGCCAGCAGCCCACCGCAGGGACAGGGCATCGAGCAGTACTTC. Translating it yields CASSPPQGQGIEQYF. The rearrangement uses TRBV11-2 and TRBJ2-7; 9 nucleotides agree with TRBD1. J lost 6 bases, V lost 5 bases, and 11 bases had no gene match. This CDR3 has 15 residues. CDR1 is SGHAT and CDR2 is FQNNGV in the germline V gene.

This clone was counted a few times. The chain carries TRBV27 and TRBJ2-7; D is ambiguous. The germline V and J ends were trimmed by 6 bases and 0 bases, with 12 bases remaining between them. The CDR3 is made up of 14 amino acids. Germline V lookup: CDR1 MNHEY, CDR2 SMNVEV (reference sequence). The CDR3 sequence is CASRDRPVSYEQYF. The CDR3 region has the DNA TGTGCCAGCAGGGACCGGCCCGTCTCCTACGAGCAGTACTTC.

CDR3 sequence: CASSALTRSSYEQYF. CDR3 coding DNA: TGTGCCAGCAGTGCCCTAACAAGGAGCTCCTACGAGCAGTACTTC. The rearrangement joins TRBV27 to TRBJ2-7; D not certain. This CDR3 contains 15 residues. Germline V CDR1 and CDR2: MNHEY, SMNVEV (reference sequence). V gave up 5 bases and J gave up 0 bases, with 14 bases separating them.

This clone was detected only a few times. CDR3 region: CASSAGTDNEQYF. CDR3 sequence (DNA): TGTGCCAGCAGTGCCGGTACAGACAACGAGCAGTACTTC. This sequence joins TRBV2 and TRBJ2-7; no clear D. This CDR3 is built from 13 residues. CDR1 and CDR2 (germline): SNHLY, FYNNEI. Trimming pared 4 bases from V and 5 bases from J, leaving 12 bases between.

The chain carries TRBV6-5 and TRBJ2-7; TRBD1 aligns across 10 bases. Per germline, CDR1 MNHEY and CDR2 SVGAGI. The CDR3 contains 16 residues. The V and J ends lost 2 bases and 2 bases, in that order; junction bases with no gene match: 6. In DNA, the CDR3 is TGTGCCAGCAGTTACGGTTTAGGACAGGGGGCCTACGAGCAGTACTTC. Translating it yields CASSYGLGQGAYEQYF.

The chain is built from TRBV6-5 and TRBJ2-7, with 10 bases aligning to TRBD1. The CDR3 length is 14 residues. In germline, CDR1 is MNHEY, CDR2 SVGAGI. The trim removed 3 bases at V and 5 bases at J, leaving 4 bases unmatched. Written as DNA, the CDR3 is TGTGCCAGCAGTTATAGGGGACAGGGGAACGAGCAGTACTTC. Its protein is CASSYRGQGNEQYF.

This clone came up a few times. This chain uses TRBV2 with TRBJ1-1; D is perhaps TRBD1 (6 bases). From germline, CDR1 is SNHLY and CDR2 FYNNEI. V was trimmed by 6 bases and J by 2 bases, leaving 13 bases between them. The CDR3 spans 14 residues. The CDR3 loop reads CASSLRDTNTEAFF. The CDR3 DNA follows: TGTGCCAGCAGCCTCCGGGACACTAACACTGAAGCTTTCTTT.

The chain has TRBV10-3 and TRBJ1-1, with 8 bases that match TRBD1. CDR1 ENHRY and CDR2 SYGVKD come from the germline V gene. Trimming at V came to 10 bases and at J to 6 bases, leaving 10 bases not matched to a gene. The length of the CDR3 is 13 residues. CDR3 sequence reads: CARPGQGDSEAFF. As DNA, the CDR3 is TGTGCCAGGCCTGGACAGGGAGACTCTGAAGCTTTCTTT.

The rearrangement links TRBV5-1 to TRBJ2-5; 8 positions match TRBD1. The CDR3 consists of 16 residues. Germline V gives CDR1 SGHRS, CDR2 YFSETQ. Trimming removed 0 bases from V and 1 base from J; junction bases left unmatched: 5. The CDR3: CASSLGLTGAQETQYF. The CDR3 region has the DNA TGCGCCAGCAGCTTGGGGCTGACAGGGGCCCAAGAGACCCAGTACTTC. The whole variable domain, filled in from reference TRBV5-1 and TRBJ2-5, reads KAGVTQTPRYLIKTRGQQVTLSCSPISGHRSVSWYQQTPGQGLQFLFEYFSETQRNKGNFPGRFSGRQFSNSRSEMNVSTLELGDSALYLCASSLGLTGAQETQYFGPGTRLLVL.

The chain links TRBV7-8 to TRBJ1-1, with a tentative D call TRBD1 (5 bases). The CDR3 length is 16 residues. Between the trimmed V and J ends, which lost 1 base and 1 base, there was a span of 13 bases. Germline CDR1 reads SGHVS; CDR2 reads FQNEAQ. The CDR3, as DNA: TGTGCCAGCAGCTTAGGTCAGGGAAAGTGGAACACTGAAGCTTTCTTT. It codes for CASSLGQGKWNTEAFF.

The genes are TRBV28 and TRBJ1-4, with a weak D call TRBD1 (5 bases). V lost 6 bases and J 8 bases, leaving 22 bases between the germline ends. CDR1 and CDR2 (germline): MDHEN, SYDVKM. The CDR3 loop spans 16 amino acids. The CDR3 reads CASSPYNVGHEEKLFF. The CDR3 region has the DNA TGTGCCAGCAGCCCCTATAACGTCGGACATGAAGAAAAACTGTTTTTT. Together with reference TRBV28 and TRBJ1-4, the CDR3 gives the full variable domain: DVKVTQSSRYLVKRTGEKVFLECVQDMDHENMFWYRQDPGLGLRLIYFSYDVKMKEKGDIPEGYSVSREKKERFSLILESASTNQTSMYLCASSPYNVGHEEKLFFGSGTQLSVL.

This clone showed up just a few times. V is TRBV4-3 and J is TRBJ1-2, with TRBD1 as a possible D gene (5 bases). V lost 3 bases and J lost 8, with 16 bases in between. Germline loops: CDR1 LGHNA, CDR2 YSLEER. The CDR3 is 14 residues long. The CDR3, as DNA: TGCGCCAGCAGCCAGGACGGATTCCGGGGGGGCTACACCTTC. Amino acids: CASSQDGFRGGYTF.

This clone was counted between two and nine times. The chain combines TRBV2 with TRBJ1-4; D is unclear. V lost 7 bases to trimming and J lost 3 bases, with 15 bases between them. Germline V gene data show CDR1 as SNHLY and CDR2 as FYNNEI. There are 15 residues in the CDR3. The CDR3 loop reads CASTRLQVANEKLFF. The CDR3 nucleotides read TGTGCCAGCACCAGACTTCAGGTGGCTAATGAAAAACTGTTTTTT.

This clone was counted a few times. J is TRBJ2-3 and V is TRBV29-1, with TRBD1 as a possible D gene (5 bases). Deletions cut 6 bases from V and 0 bases from J, with 16 bases between. The CDR3 length is 15 residues. Germline CDR1 reads SQVTM; CDR2 reads ANQGSEA. The CDR3 protein is CSVTLTRVSTDTQYF. The CDR3 DNA follows: TGCAGCGTGACCCTAACCAGGGTGAGCACAGATACGCAGTATTTT.

This clone was detected a few times. The V and J genes are TRBV19 and TRBJ2-5, with 9 bases fitting TRBD2. Germline V gene data show CDR1 as LNHDA and CDR2 as SQIVND (reference sequence). V was pared by 4 bases and J by 6 bases, with 6 bases of the junction left unmatched. The CDR3 extends over 14 amino acids. The CDR3 region has the DNA TGTGCCAGTAGTAGTGGGACTAGCACTCAGACCCAGTACTTC. Translating it yields CASSSGTSTQTQYF.

V usage is TRBV27 and J usage is TRBJ2-5, with 8 positions matching TRBD1. The CDR3 contains 14 residues. The junction had 7 bases not matched to a gene; V was cut back by 5 bases and J by 5 bases. Germline V gene sequence: CDR1 MNHEY, CDR2 SMNVEV (reference sequence). The CDR3 DNA reads TGTGCCAGCAGTCCTATGACAGGGGTGGAGACCCAGTACTTC. This codes for CASSPMTGVETQYF.

The genes are TRBV19 and TRBJ2-5; TRBD1 is a possible D gene (6 bases). The V gene's germline CDR1 is LNHDA and CDR2 SQIVND (reference sequence). The CDR3 covers 12 residues. V lost 11 bases to trimming and J lost 5 bases, with 15 bases between them. CDR3: CAVGWGRETQYF. For the CDR3, the DNA is TGTGCCGTCGGCTGGGGGCGCGAGACCCAGTACTTC.

The rearrangement joins TRBV20-1 to TRBJ1-1; no definite D call. V lost 6 bases and J 4 bases, leaving 9 bases between the germline ends. Germline CDR1 is DFQATT and CDR2 is SNEGSKA (reference sequence). The length of the CDR3 is 11 residues. The CDR3 DNA reads TGCAGTGCCAGGCCGGGCACTGAAGCTTTCTTT. It is translated as CSARPGTEAFF.

The J gene is TRBJ1-2, the V gene TRBV18; 9 bases match TRBD1. V dropped 6 bases and J dropped 6; count of bases not matched to a gene: 5. Germline CDR1 reads KGHSH; CDR2 reads LQKENI. The CDR3 runs 13 residues. The chain's CDR3 is CASSRDRADGYTF. The DNA of the CDR3 is TGTGCCAGCTCTCGGGACAGGGCAGATGGCTACACCTTC.

V is TRBV7-8 and J is TRBJ2-1; TRBD2 might be the D (5 bases). This CDR3 has 14 amino acids. V lost 1 base and J lost 3, with 7 bases in between. Germline V gene sequence: CDR1 SGHVS, CDR2 FQNEAQ. The CDR3 DNA follows: TGTGCCAGCAGCTTAGGAGGGTACTACAATGAGCAGTTCTTC. Its translation: CASSLGGYYNEQFF.